This is a list of T cell receptor beta chains from one sample in a study of vaccination effects on CD4 cells after COVID-19. The method was immunoSEQ multiplex PCR; TCRdb's version includes in-frame clones alone and lacks a portion of them. The sample consists of about 39,000 clones, 65% to 75% of them appearing once. These receptors are not linked to any known antigen. The input for sequencing was CD4+ T cells from PBMCs cultured without peptide, taken after COVID-19 vaccination. The receptors were sampled from a human donor who received a COVID-19 vaccine. The CDR3 runs from the conserved cysteine through the conserved F or W. The order of the fields is J gene, D gene, clone size, V gene, CDR3 DNA, CDR3 protein. A D gene is named only where the DNA matches it firmly. Size tells how often a clone was seen (once, few, many) or the class of an expanded clone, and some rows leave it out.

TRBJ1-4,-,-,TRBV27,TGTGCCAGCAGTTTTCACGGGGATGGAAAACTGTTTTTT,CASSFHGDGKLFF
TRBJ1-5,-,-,TRBV15,TGTGCCACCAGCAGAGATAGCGTAAGCAATCAGCCCCAGCATTTT,CATSRDSVSNQPQHF
TRBJ1-4,-,-,TRBV19,TGTGCCAGTAGTAATGGGGAGGCAGGGGACGACAATGAAAAACTGTTTTTT,CASSNGEAGDDNEKLFF
TRBJ1-1,TRBD1,-,TRBV7-9,TGTGCCAGCAGCTTAGGGACAGGGAGGTACACTGAAGCTTTCTTT,CASSLGTGRYTEAFF
TRBJ1-5,TRBD1,-,TRBV6-5,TGTGCCAGCAGTAGACAGGGAGGGCAGCCCCAGCATTTT,CASSRQGGQPQHF
TRBJ1-1,TRBD1,-,TRBV30,TGTGCCTGGAGTCGCCAGGGGCAGGGGGGAGCTTTCTTT,CAWSRQGQGGAFF
TRBJ2-2,-,-,TRBV6-5,TGTGCCAGCAGGGCTGTAGTCGGGGAGCTGTTTTTT,CASRAVVGELFF
TRBJ2-3,TRBD2,-,TRBV6-2/TRBV6-3,TGTGCCAGCAGTTACTATAACGGGGGGTACACAGATACGCAGTATTTT,CASSYYNGGYTDTQYF
TRBJ2-1,-,-,TRBV10-1,TGCGCCAGCAGTGAATTACAGGGCGATGAGCAGTTCTTC,CASSELQGDEQFF
TRBJ2-3,-,-,TRBV27,TGTGCCAGCAGTCCCCGGCACACAGATACGCAGTATTTT,CASSPRHTDTQYF
TRBJ2-5,-,-,TRBV20-1,TGCAGTGCTAGTGGGCTTGGCAGGGGCCAAGAGACCCAGTACTTC,CSASGLGRGQETQYF
TRBJ1-3,-,-,TRBV2,TGTGCCAGCAGTGTAAGGGGAATTGTCACCATATATTTT,CASSVRGIVTIYF
TRBJ1-6,TRBD1,-,TRBV18,TGTGCCAGCTCACCCCCGGGACAGGGGGCCTCACCCCTCCACTTT,CASSPPGQGASPLHF
TRBJ2-3,-,-,TRBV6-6,TGTGCCAGCAGTTCACTAGAGGGGGGAGATACGCAGTATTTT,CASSSLEGGDTQYF
TRBJ2-5,TRBD2,-,TRBV7-9,TGTGCCAGCAGCCCGACTAGCATTGAGACCCAGTACTTC,CASSPTSIETQYF
TRBJ2-1,-,few,TRBV11-2,TGTGCCAGCAGCCAGAGGTTGGTCCCTCCGGATGAGCAGTTCTTC,CASSQRLVPPDEQFF
TRBJ2-1,-,few,TRBV4-1,TGCGCCAGCAGCCAACCTACTAGTAACAATGAGCAGTTCTTC,CASSQPTSNNEQFF
TRBJ2-1,TRBD2,-,TRBV27,TGTGCCAGCAGTTCTGCTCGGACTAGGATGCACAATGAGCAGTTCTTC,CASSSARTRMHNEQFF
TRBJ2-7,-,-,TRBV14,TGTGCCAGCAGCCAAGACCGATACGAGCAGTACTTC,CASSQDRYEQYF
TRBJ1-2,-,-,TRBV4-2,TGTGCCAGCAGGGCGGAGGTCGTGGACTATGGCTACACCTTC,CASRAEVVDYGYTF